This T cell receptor beta chain was observed in a study of technical replicates of blood from a handful of donors. Profiling relied on immunoSEQ multiplex PCR, and the TCRdb table lists in-frame clones only, not all of them. This repertoire shows tens of thousands of clones, around 94% found once; its top ten account for approximately 0.35%. The V end lost 10 bases, the J end lost 5 bases, and 17 bases lay between the germline ends. In germline, CDR1 is SEHNR, CDR2 FQNEAQ (reference sequence). The CDR3 spans 14 residues. Material for sequencing was T cells isolated from PBMCs. The origin of this receptor is a human donor in good health. The chain combines TRBV7-9 with TRBJ2-2; a possible D gene is TRBD1 (7 bases). The CDR3 protein is CATQRRDRTGELFF. In nucleotides, the CDR3 is TGTGCCACCCAAAGGCGGGACAGAACCGGGGAGCTGTTTTTT.